This passage covers 16 T cell receptor beta chains from one sample sequenced in a study of blood T cell repertoires in COVID-19. Sequenced by immunoSEQ multiplex PCR; TCRdb stores in-frame clones only, minus some. The sample yields more than 70,000 clones, roughly 80% seen once. The source material was peripheral blood. These receptors originate from a human donor in a cohort sampled during active COVID-19.

This clone was counted between two and nine times. V and J are TRBV5-4 and TRBJ2-5; 8 bases line up with TRBD2. This CDR3 comprises 15 residues. V lost 1 base, J lost 2 bases, and 4 bases stayed unmatched. Germline V gene lookup returns CDR1 SGHNT and CDR2 YYREEE (reference sequence). The CDR3 loop is CASSLLVAGQETQYF. The CDR3 DNA reads as TGTGCCAGCAGCTTGTTGGTAGCGGGGCAAGAGACCCAGTACTTC.

V and J are TRBV3-1 (or the pseudogene TRBV3-2) and TRBJ2-1, with 10 nucleotides matching TRBD2. With V trimmed by 6 bases and J by 10 bases, 9 bases remained unmatched. The CDR3 contains 14 residues. CDR1 is LGHDT and CDR2 is YNNKEL in the germline V gene (reference sequence). The CDR3 coding sequence is TGTGCCAGCAGACTGGGACTAGCGTCGGGGGAGCAGTTCTTC. The encoded protein is CASRLGLASGEQFF.

The chain joins TRBV28 to TRBJ2-1; 9 bases match TRBD2. J gave up 6 bases and V 1 base, and 4 bases lay outside the gene matches. Looked up from germline, CDR1 is MDHEN and CDR2 is SYDVKM. The CDR3 spans 15 residues. The CDR3 DNA sequence: TGTGCCAGCAGTTTATTTGCGGGGGGGATCAATGAGCAGTTCTTC. Its protein is CASSLFAGGINEQFF.

The chain uses TRBV12-3 or TRBV12-4 and TRBJ1-1; D remains ambiguous. The CDR3 is 13 residues long. With 1 base removed from V and 6 bases from J, the gap between germline ends came to 9 bases. CDR3: CASSLGGGPEAFF. The CDR3 DNA follows: TGTGCCAGCAGTTTAGGGGGAGGGCCTGAAGCTTTCTTT.

The chain has TRBV2 and TRBJ1-4; D gene uncertain. This CDR3 region has 12 residues. V gave up 8 bases and J gave up 6 bases, with 10 bases separating them. Germline V gene sequence: CDR1 SNHLY, CDR2 FYNNEI. This CDR3 reads CASGEQDEKLFF. CDR3 coding DNA: TGTGCCAGCGGGGAGCAAGATGAAAAACTGTTTTTT.

V usage is TRBV11-2 and J usage is TRBJ1-6; perhaps TRBD1 as D (6 bases). Germline lookup yields CDR1 SGHAT and CDR2 FQNNGV. The V end was cut by 5 bases, the J end by 8 bases, with 16 bases between. The CDR3 is 15 residues long. The DNA for the CDR3 is TGTGCCAGCAGCCTCCAGCAGGGGTTGTATTCACCCCTCCACTTT. Its translation: CASSLQQGLYSPLHF.

The J gene is TRBJ2-7, the V gene TRBV19; D is perhaps TRBD2 (7 bases). This CDR3 contains 15 residues. Germline CDR1 is LNHDA and CDR2 is SQIVND (reference sequence). Trimming cost V 5 bases and J 7 bases, with 21 bases left between them. CDR3 in amino acids: CASSPGRGLMREQYF. The CDR3 nucleotides read TGTGCCAGTAGTCCAGGGCGGGGGCTCATGAGGGAGCAGTACTTC.

The CDR3 DNA sequence: TGTGCCAGCGGGAGCTCCTATAATTCACCCCTCCACTTT. It encodes CASGSSYNSPLHF. The rearrangement links TRBV5-5 to TRBJ1-6; no firm D call. Trimming removed 7 bases from V and 0 bases from J, with 5 bases in between. CDR3 length equals 13 residues. CDR1 is SGHKS, CDR2 YYEKEE, per germline (reference sequence).

The chain has TRBV30 and TRBJ1-2, with D possibly matching TRBD1 (6 bases). V lost 2 bases and J lost 3, with 10 bases in between. Germline V gives CDR1 GTSNPN, CDR2 SVGIG (reference sequence). The CDR3 is 13 residues long. The CDR3 nucleotides read TGTGCCTGGAGTCCAAAGGGGGACTATGGCTACACCTTC. As protein: CAWSPKGDYGYTF.

The chain is built from TRBV12-3 or TRBV12-4 and TRBJ2-1; possibly TRBD2 for D (5 bases). The V end lost 5 bases, the J end lost 3 bases, and 8 bases lay between the germline ends. The length of the CDR3 is 13 residues. The CDR3: CASSATSYNEQFF. CDR3 DNA: TGTGCCAGCAGTGCCACTAGCTACAATGAGCAGTTCTTC.

The V and J genes are TRBV10-1 and TRBJ2-3; D is possibly TRBD1 (7 bases). Germline V gene data show CDR1 as WNHNN and CDR2 as SYGVQD (reference sequence). The V end lost 6 bases, the J end lost 4 bases, and 14 bases lay between the germline ends. The CDR3 runs 14 residues. The CDR3 sequence is CASSPGGRPDTQYF. DNA of the CDR3: TGCGCCAGCAGCCCAGGGGGGAGGCCAGATACGCAGTATTTT.

The chain couples TRBV19 to TRBJ2-6; 9 nucleotides match TRBD1. CDR1 is LNHDA, CDR2 SQIVND, per germline (reference sequence). The CDR3 has 17 residues. V shed 6 bases, J shed 0 bases, and the junction held 6 bases outside the gene matches. Here the CDR3 reads CASSPGTGSSGANVLTF. As DNA, the CDR3 is TGTGCCAGTAGCCCCGGGACAGGGAGCTCTGGGGCCAACGTCCTGACTTTC.

The rearrangement links TRBV6-5 to TRBJ2-1; maybe TRBD1 (5 bases). CDR1 is MNHEY, CDR2 SVGAGI, per germline. The germline V and J ends were trimmed by 8 bases and 6 bases, with 8 bases remaining between them. CDR3 length: 11 residues. The DNA for the CDR3 is TGTGCCAGCGCGCAGGGCAATGAGCAGTTCTTC. Translating gives CASAQGNEQFF.

This sequence joins TRBV3-1 (or the pseudogene TRBV3-2) and TRBJ1-2; D is perhaps TRBD1 (6 bases). CDR3 length: 14 amino acids. Deletions cut 6 bases from V and 9 bases from J, with 20 bases between. The V gene's germline CDR1 is LGHDT and CDR2 YNNKEL (reference sequence). The CDR3 bases are TGTGCCAGCAGGGATACAGGGACGGGGCGAAGCTACACCTTC. Translating it yields CASRDTGTGRSYTF.

This sequence joins TRBV3-1 (or the pseudogene TRBV3-2) and TRBJ2-1; a possible D gene is TRBD2 (5 bases). Trimming pared 0 bases from V and 6 bases from J, leaving 15 bases between. This CDR3 spans 16 amino acids. In germline, CDR1 is LGHDT, CDR2 YNNKEL (reference sequence). The CDR3 protein is CASSQDGLAVRNEQFF. DNA for the CDR3: TGTGCCAGCAGCCAAGATGGGCTAGCCGTCCGCAATGAGCAGTTCTTC.

This clone was recorded a few times. The V gene is TRBV25-1, the J gene TRBJ1-1, with a weak D call TRBD1 (5 bases). This CDR3 has 15 amino acids. Germline V gives CDR1 MGHDK, CDR2 SYGVNS. V was clipped by 4 bases and J by 0 bases, with 12 bases between them. DNA for the CDR3: TGTGCCAGCAGTGGTCGACAGTTTCTGAACACTGAAGCTTTCTTT. It encodes CASSGRQFLNTEAFF. Looking up the rest from reference TRBV25-1 and TRBJ1-1 gives the full variable domain: EADIYQTPRYLVIGTGKKITLECSQTMGHDKMYWYQQDPGMELHLIHYSYGVNSTEKGDLSSESTVSRIRTEHFPLTLESARPSHTSQYLCASSGRQFLNTEAFFGQGTRLTVV.